This TCR beta chain was identified during a study of blood T cell repertoires in COVID-19. As for the study in general: Samples of COVID-19 (acute and convalescent) were obtained from the United States, Italy and Spain. From T cells, B-cell-depleted T cells, or PBMCs came the material, which was cDNA or gDNA.

The CDR3 has 15 residues. CDR1 and CDR2 (germline): SGDLS, YYNGEE. V was pared by 3 bases and J by 10 bases, with 6 bases of the junction left unmatched. Generated by immunoSEQ multiplex PCR, the TCRdb table keeps only in-frame clones and is missing some. Counted here are around 350,000 clones, more than 85% occurring once; the ten biggest clones make up over 2.5%. This TCR came from a human donor in a cohort sampled during active COVID-19. The rearrangement uses TRBV9 and TRBJ1-6; 11 bases line up with TRBD1. Source material: peripheral blood. The CDR3 loop reads CASSAGQGARSPLHF. The DNA of the CDR3 is TGTGCCAGCAGCGCCGGACAGGGGGCGAGGTCACCCCTCCACTTT.